The 2 T cell receptor beta chains listed next were all sequenced from one sample in a study of identical twins. One entry per CDR3 protein results from TCRdb running MiXCR on the 5' RACE reads. The sample lists approximately 1.8 million distinct CDR3 sequences, less than 40% occurring once. Sequencing was done on a sample of cord blood. The source is a newborn girl in good health.

In its sample, this clonotype was seen a few times. This chain joins TRBV7-2 and TRBJ1-6, with D possibly TRBD1 on 5 matching bases. Germline V gives CDR1 SGHTA, CDR2 FQGNSA. The germline V and J ends were trimmed by 6 bases and 9 bases, with 12 bases remaining between them. This CDR3 region has 13 residues. For the CDR3, the DNA is TGTGCCAGCAGATTCGGGCAGGGTTCACCCCTCCACTTT. This translates into CASRFGQGSPLHF.

With regard to this clonotype: It may be a read error: a sequence one base away is much more abundant. The chain links TRBV29-1 to TRBJ2-1; 13 nucleotides align to TRBD2. Trimming cost V 6 bases and J 13 bases; bases outside gene matches: 18. The CDR3 extends over 16 amino acids. From germline, CDR1 is SQVTM and CDR2 ANQGSEA. The CDR3 DNA is TGCAGCGTCCTCCCGGGGACTAGCGGGGTCCAAGAGACCCAGTTCTTC. Translated: CSVLPGTSGVQETQFF.